This T cell receptor beta chain appears in the sequencing data of a study of breast tumors, draining lymph nodes, adjacent tissues. This clonotype turned up a few times. A junction end diverges from the germline sequence, so it may reflect a read error. The germline CDR1 and CDR2 sequences are MNHEY and SVGAGI. CDR3 length: 14 residues. Axillary draining lymph nodes of breast cancer patients supplied the node samples. One entry per CDR3 protein, called by TCRdb with MiXCR from the multiplex PCR reads. Seen here are nearly 110,000 distinct CDR3 sequences, 30% observed once, and the top ten hold less than 6%.

This chain links TRBV6-5 with TRBJ1-1; D ambiguous. This sequence originates from a female donor with breast cancer. Some clones in this sample may be carry-over from other donors' samples. The specimen sequenced was axillary lymph node tissue. CDR3 protein: CASSHSPLNTEAFF. In DNA form, the CDR3 reads TGTGCCAGCAGTCACTCGCCTCTGAACACTGAAGCTTTCTTT.